This T cell receptor beta chain is drawn from a study of cytomegalovirus exposure and HLA in healthy donors. Findings of the study overall: The number of N-insertions in an Asian-associated ancestry cluster was reportedly below the 666-donor mean in a later analysis.

With 60 Vbeta and 13 Jbeta primers, the PCR was carried out. TCRdb keeps only in-frame clones here, not all; method: immunoSEQ multiplex PCR. Here the sample spans tens of thousands of clones, about 68% being singletons. Per the germline V gene, CDR1 is MGHRA and CDR2 is YSYEKL. V gave up 4 bases and J gave up 12 bases, with 19 bases separating them. This CDR3 comprises 14 residues. Note on this clone: Antigen specificity is unknown.

The chain has TRBV4-1 and TRBJ2-1; tentative D call: TRBD1 (6 bases). This clonotype originated in a woman aged 45-60 years in good health and CMV-seropositive. Material: PBMCs. The CDR3 spells CASSLPGQSSRQFF. Here the CDR3 DNA reads TGCGCCAGCAGCCTACCTGGACAGAGCAGTAGGCAGTTCTTC.